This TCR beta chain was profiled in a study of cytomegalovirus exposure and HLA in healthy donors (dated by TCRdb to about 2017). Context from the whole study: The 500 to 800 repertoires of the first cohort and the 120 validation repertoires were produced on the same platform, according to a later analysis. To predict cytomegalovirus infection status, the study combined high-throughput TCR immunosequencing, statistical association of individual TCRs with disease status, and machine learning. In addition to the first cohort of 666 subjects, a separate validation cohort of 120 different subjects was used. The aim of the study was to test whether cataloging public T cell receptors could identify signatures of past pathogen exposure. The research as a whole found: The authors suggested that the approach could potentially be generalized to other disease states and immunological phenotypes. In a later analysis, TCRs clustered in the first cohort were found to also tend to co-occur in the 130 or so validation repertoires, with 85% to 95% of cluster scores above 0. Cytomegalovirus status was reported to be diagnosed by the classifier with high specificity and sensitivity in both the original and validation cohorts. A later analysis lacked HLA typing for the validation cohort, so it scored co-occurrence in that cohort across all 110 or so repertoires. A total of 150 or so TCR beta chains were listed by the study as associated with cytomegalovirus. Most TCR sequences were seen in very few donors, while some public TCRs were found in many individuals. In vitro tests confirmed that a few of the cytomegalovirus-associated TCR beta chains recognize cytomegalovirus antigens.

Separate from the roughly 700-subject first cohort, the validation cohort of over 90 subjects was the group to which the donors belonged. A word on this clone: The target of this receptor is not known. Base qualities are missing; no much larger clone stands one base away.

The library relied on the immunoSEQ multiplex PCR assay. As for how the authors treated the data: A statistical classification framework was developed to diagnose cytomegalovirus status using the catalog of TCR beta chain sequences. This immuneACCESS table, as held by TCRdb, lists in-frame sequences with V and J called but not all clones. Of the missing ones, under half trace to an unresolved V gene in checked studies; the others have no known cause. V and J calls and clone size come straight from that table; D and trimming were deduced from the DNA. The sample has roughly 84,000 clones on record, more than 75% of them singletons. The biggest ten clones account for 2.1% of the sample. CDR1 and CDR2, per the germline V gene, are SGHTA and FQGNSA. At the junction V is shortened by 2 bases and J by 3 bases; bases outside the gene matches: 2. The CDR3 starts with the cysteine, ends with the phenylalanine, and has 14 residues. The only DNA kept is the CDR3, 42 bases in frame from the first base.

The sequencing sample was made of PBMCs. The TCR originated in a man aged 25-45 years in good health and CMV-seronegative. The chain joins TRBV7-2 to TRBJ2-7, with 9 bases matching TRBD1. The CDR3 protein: CASSLRGQGYEQYF. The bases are TGTGCCAGCAGCTTAAGGGGACAGGGCTACGAGCAGTACTTC.